These 25 T cell receptor beta chains originate from one sample sequenced in a study of shared clonotypes between healthy human individuals. Clones were read by immunoSEQ multiplex PCR, and TCRdb kept only the in-frame ones, dropping some. The table shows hundreds of thousands of clones, with about 96% occurring only once. Naive CD8 cells lacked CD45RO, underwent positive selection for CCR7 and left out terminally differentiated effector memory CD45RA+ cells. Input material: naive CD8+ T cells sorted from blood. The source is a woman in her thirties in good health.

V and J are TRBV19 and TRBJ2-3; no clear D. Germline CDR1 and CDR2: LNHDA and SQIVND (reference sequence). Trimming stripped 0 bases from V and 2 bases from J, with 6 bases between. The CDR3 totals 14 residues. DNA of the CDR3: TGTGCCAGTAGTATAGATCGGGCCACAGATACGCAGTATTTT. This translates into CASSIDRATDTQYF.

The rearrangement joins TRBV7-8 to TRBJ2-2; D is unresolved. The CDR3 has 14 amino acids. In germline, CDR1 is SGHVS, CDR2 FQNEAQ. V was shortened by 5 bases and J by 14 bases, with 21 bases between the two germline ends. The CDR3 nucleotides read TGTGCCAGCAGCCGAACGAGGCAGGTCGGCGTTCTGTTTTTT. It specifies CASSRTRQVGVLFF.

The rearrangement uses TRBV5-1 and TRBJ2-7; 9 positions match TRBD1. V dropped 0 bases and J dropped 6; count of bases not matched to a gene: 4. This CDR3 has 14 residues. CDR1 is SGHRS and CDR2 is YFSETQ in the germline V gene. As DNA, the CDR3 is TGCGCCAGCAGCTTGGCGGGACAGGGACCCGAGCAGTACTTC. Protein product: CASSLAGQGPEQYF.

The chain recombines TRBV7-9 with TRBJ2-7, with D possibly being TRBD2 (6 bases). Germline V CDR1 and CDR2: SEHNR, FQNEAQ (reference sequence). The CDR3 is 15 amino acids. Trimming stripped 2 bases from V and 5 bases from J, with 16 bases between. CDR3 region: CASSLSRRAADEQYF. The CDR3 DNA sequence: TGTGCCAGCAGCTTAAGCCGGAGGGCCGCAGACGAGCAGTACTTC.

A note on this clone: Compared with germline, one end of the junction differs, possibly owing to a read error. This sequence joins TRBV14 and TRBJ2-7, with TRBD2 matching 14 bases. This CDR3 is built from 13 residues. CDR1 is SGHDN, CDR2 FVKESK, per germline. The CDR3 nucleotides are TGTGCCAGCAGCCAAGAGGGACTAGCGGGAGCCGAGTTC. Encoded protein: CASSQEGLAGAEF. Variable domain in full (rest from reference TRBV14 and TRBJ2-7): EAGVTQFPSHSVIEKGQTVTLRCDPISGHDNLYWYRRVMGKEIKFLLHFVKESKQDESGMPNNRFLAERTGGTYSTLKVQPAELEDSGVYFCASSQEGLAGAEFGPGTRLTVT.

The J gene is TRBJ1-6, the V gene TRBV10-3; TRBD1 aligns across 11 bases. Trimming at V came to 4 bases and at J to 7 bases, leaving 9 bases not matched to a gene. This CDR3 comprises 17 residues. Per the germline V gene, CDR1 is ENHRY and CDR2 is SYGVKD. CDR3 sequence reads: CAISVRDRGNPNSPLHF. CDR3 nucleotides: TGTGCCATCAGTGTTCGGGACAGGGGGAACCCCAATTCACCCCTCCACTTT.

On this clone itself: This sample includes further DNA sequences coding for the same CDR3. V gene TRBV27 combines with J gene TRBJ1-5; D may be TRBD1 (5 bases). Germline V lookup: CDR1 MNHEY, CDR2 SMNVEV (reference sequence). Trimming shortened V by 3 bases and J by 0 bases, and 6 bases separated the two germline ends. This CDR3 is built from 14 residues. CDR3 DNA: TGTGCCAGCAGTTTTGGGGGTAGCAATCAGCCCCAGCATTTT. It specifies CASSFGGSNQPQHF.

The V and J genes are TRBV5-1 and TRBJ2-1, with 13 bases identical to TRBD2. CDR3 length equals 16 residues. Germline values: CDR1 SGHRS, CDR2 YFSETQ. The trim removed 4 bases at V and 5 bases at J, leaving 6 bases unmatched. The CDR3 DNA is TGCGCCAGCAGCACCGGACTAGCGGGAGTTGACAATGAGCAGTTCTTC. The encoded protein is CASSTGLAGVDNEQFF.

The CDR3 protein is CATRTGMDEKLFF. The CDR3 nucleotides read TGTGCCACCAGAACAGGGATGGATGAAAAACTGTTTTTT. The V gene is TRBV15, the J gene TRBJ1-4; maybe TRBD1 (6 bases). Germline CDR1 is LNHNV and CDR2 is YYDKDF (reference sequence). The CDR3 covers 13 residues. Trimming stripped 6 bases from V and 6 bases from J, with 11 bases between.

V is TRBV28 and J is TRBJ2-3; 9 positions agree with TRBD2. CDR3 length: 14 residues. V gave up 6 bases and J gave up 7 bases; unmatched junction bases: 8. Germline CDR1 reads MDHEN; CDR2 reads SYDVKM. CDR3 nucleotides: TGTGCCAGCAGCGTAGCGGGAGAGGCGTATACGCAGTATTTT. Residues: CASSVAGEAYTQYF.

This clone was observed once. The V call is TRBV7-9, the J call TRBJ2-7; no clear D. Germline V CDR1 and CDR2: SEHNR, FQNEAQ (reference sequence). V lost 0 bases to trimming and J lost 0 bases, with 6 bases between them. CDR3 size: 14 residues. CDR3: CASSLALSSYEQYF. CDR3 nucleotides: TGTGCCAGCAGCTTAGCCTTAAGCTCCTACGAGCAGTACTTC.

The chain links TRBV2 to TRBJ2-1; TRBD2 matches 7 bases. The germline gives CDR1 SNHLY, CDR2 FYNNEI. With 5 bases clipped from V and 0 bases from J, the junction kept 7 bases outside the gene matches. The CDR3 consists of 16 residues. In nucleotides, the CDR3 is TGTGCCAGCAGTCGGACTAGATCTTCCTCCTACAATGAGCAGTTCTTC. Its protein is CASSRTRSSSYNEQFF.

Details on this clone: Other DNA variants within this sample encode the same CDR3. The chain links TRBV5-4 to TRBJ2-7, with unresolved D. V shed 3 bases and J shed 2 bases, with 9 bases lying between them. Looked up from germline, CDR1 is SGHNT and CDR2 is YYREEE (reference sequence). The CDR3 has 13 amino acids. The DNA for the CDR3 is TGTGCCAGCAGCTCGGACGGCCCCTACGAGCAGTACTTC. This gives the protein CASSSDGPYEQYF.

The chain joins TRBV29-1 to TRBJ2-7, with D unclear. V was shortened by 7 bases and J by 1 base, with 14 bases between the two germline ends. Germline-derived CDR1 and CDR2 are SQVTM and ANQGSEA. The CDR3 runs 13 residues. The CDR3 DNA is TGCAGCGACCGGAACTTAAAATCCTACGAGCAGTACTTC. Amino acids: CSDRNLKSYEQYF.

CDR3 coding DNA: TGCAGCCTCGAAAGGGTATACAATGAGCAGTTCTTC. Translated, it gives CSLERVYNEQFF. V usage is TRBV29-1 and J usage is TRBJ2-1; no definite D call. Trimming left V 8 bases short and J 4 bases short, with 12 bases between. This CDR3 contains 12 residues. The V gene's germline CDR1 is SQVTM and CDR2 ANQGSEA.

This clone appeared a few times. The rearrangement joins TRBV19 to TRBJ1-2; TRBD1 might be the D (5 bases). This CDR3 spans 18 amino acids. The ends were cut back, 11 bases at V and 2 bases at J, with 30 bases in the middle. Germline CDR1 is LNHDA and CDR2 is SQIVND (reference sequence). The CDR3 here is CAANPRAGKSPTNYGYTF. CDR3 nucleotides: TGTGCCGCTAACCCCCGGGCAGGGAAATCTCCAACCAACTATGGCTACACCTTC.

The rearrangement joins TRBV28 to TRBJ2-7; no definite D call. V lost 8 bases, J lost 0 bases, and 8 bases lay in between. In germline, CDR1 is MDHEN, CDR2 SYDVKM. The CDR3 is 12 amino acids. This CDR3 is CASGDYSYEQYF. The CDR3 DNA reads as TGTGCCAGCGGGGATTACTCCTACGAGCAGTACTTC.

This clone was recorded only once. This chain uses TRBV7-9 with TRBJ2-7, with no clear D. The V gene lost 2 bases and the J gene lost 3 bases, with 2 bases spanning the gap. The CDR3 is 11 residues long. Germline CDR1 is SEHNR and CDR2 is FQNEAQ (reference sequence). The CDR3 nucleotides are TGTGCCAGCAGCTTATTCTACGAGCAGTACTTC. Protein: CASSLFYEQYF.

This clone has a handful of counts. V usage is TRBV11-2 and J usage is TRBJ2-3; D unresolved. V lost 1 base and J 4 bases, leaving 0 bases between the germline ends. The germline V gene has CDR1 SGHAT and CDR2 FQNNGV. The CDR3 runs 11 residues. The CDR3 coding sequence is TGTGCCAGCAGCTTAGCAGATACGCAGTATTTT. As protein: CASSLADTQYF. Complete variable domain (other parts from reference TRBV11-2 and TRBJ2-3): EAGVAQSPRYKIIEKRQSVAFWCNPISGHATLYWYQQILGQGPKLLIQFQNNGVVDDSQLPKDRFSAERLKGVDSTLKIQPAKLEDSAVYLCASSLADTQYFGPGTRLTVL.

This clone was counted once. The gene calls are TRBV2 and TRBJ1-5, with D possibly TRBD1 on 5 matching bases. Germline lookup yields CDR1 SNHLY and CDR2 FYNNEI. The V and J ends lost 0 bases and 3 bases respectively, with 15 bases between them. There are 17 residues in the CDR3. The CDR3: CASSEARVGHDNQPQHF. In nucleotides, the CDR3 is TGTGCCAGCAGTGAAGCGCGGGTAGGACACGACAATCAGCCCCAGCATTTT.

This clone was observed once. The chain combines TRBV5-4 with TRBJ2-1; D perhaps matches TRBD2 (6 bases). This CDR3 contains 13 residues. Germline V gene sequence: CDR1 SGHNT, CDR2 YYREEE (reference sequence). Trimming took 4 bases from V and 7 from J, leaving 12 bases between them. DNA of the CDR3: TGTGCCAGCAGCCCCCCGGGAGTGAATGAGCAGTTCTTC. Translation: CASSPPGVNEQFF.

The chain carries TRBV4-1 and TRBJ1-1; D might be TRBD1 (5 bases). CDR1 is MGHRA and CDR2 is YSYEKL in the germline V gene. This CDR3 spans 14 amino acids. Trimming took 1 base from V and 0 from J, leaving 6 bases between them. CDR3 loop: CASSQGGMNTEAFF. The CDR3 DNA reads TGCGCCAGCAGCCAAGGGGGGATGAACACTGAAGCTTTCTTT.

The chain carries TRBV5-4 and TRBJ2-5, with 9 bases that match TRBD2. V lost 7 bases and J lost 2; bases outside the gene matches: 9. Looked up from germline, CDR1 is SGHNT and CDR2 is YYREEE (reference sequence). CDR3 size: 15 residues. This CDR3 reads CASGGLARPQETQYF. CDR3 DNA: TGTGCCAGCGGGGGACTAGCTCGACCACAAGAGACCCAGTACTTC.

The chain recombines TRBV6-5 with TRBJ1-2; D is possibly TRBD1 (5 bases). CDR3 length equals 16 residues. The germline gives CDR1 MNHEY, CDR2 SVGAGI. V lost 0 bases and J 6 bases, leaving 17 bases between the germline ends. CDR3 nucleotide sequence: TGTGCCAGCAGTTACTCGGTTCCGAGGGGAGGGGATGGCTACACCTTC. It yields the protein CASSYSVPRGGDGYTF.

V is TRBV2 and J is TRBJ2-7, with TRBD2 identical over 7 bases. Germline V gene lookup returns CDR1 SNHLY and CDR2 FYNNEI. This CDR3 has 14 amino acids. After removal of 4 bases from V and 3 bases from J, the junction contained 6 bases not matched to a gene. In DNA form, the CDR3 reads TGTGCCAGCAGTGTCTTTACTAGCGACTACGAGCAGTACTTC. Amino acid sequence: CASSVFTSDYEQYF.